This is a list of T cell receptor beta chains from one sample in a study of OX40 agonist ivuxolimab in advanced cancers. Sequencing used immunoSEQ multiplex PCR; TCRdb keeps in-frame clones, though not all of them. The top ten clones hold nearly 8% of a sample with under 80,000 clones, approximately 90% of them seen once. The sample consisted of CD4+ or CD8+ T cells sorted from blood, taken in a trial of the OX40 agonist ivuxolimab. These receptors originate from an adult with an advanced solid tumor such as melanoma, head and neck, liver or kidney cancer. Each CDR3 is given with its conserved first and last residue. Fields, in order: CDR3 protein, V gene, J gene.

CASSLAGLAGGHEQFF	TRBV5-1	TRBJ2-1
CASSVDLAGVAEQFF	TRBV9	TRBJ2-1
CASNRDGSYEQYF	TRBV5-1	TRBJ2-7
CASFGRAPTGNTIYF	TRBV19	TRBJ1-3
CASSNRGLGGELFF	TRBV6-4	TRBJ2-2
CASSSPGPTTDTQYF	TRBV27	TRBJ2-3
CATRQREINNEQFF	TRBV2	TRBJ2-1
CASSQTGVSYNEQFF	TRBV5-4	TRBJ2-1
CASSETGVDAFF	TRBV5-1	TRBJ1-1
CASSPRGQSSQPQHF	TRBV7-2	TRBJ1-5
CASSFGSSFNTGELFF	TRBV5-4	TRBJ2-2
CASSLRSGSTDTQYF	TRBV19	TRBJ2-3
CAWVSRDRVSEQYF	TRBV30	TRBJ2-7
CASRKDNEQFF	TRBV5-1	TRBJ2-1
CASSHMGQGVYEQYF	TRBV4-3	TRBJ2-7